This TCR beta chain was sequenced in a study of cytomegalovirus exposure and HLA in healthy donors. Study at large: Inside one of the first data releases sat around 77 million unique TCRs taken from HLA-typed donors. In terms of ancestry, the Caucasian-associated cluster contained roughly four fifths of the approximately 400 genotyped donors.

Study-wide results and limits: With further analysis later on, most CMV-associated TCR beta chains appeared HLA-restricted. In a later analysis, V- and J-gene trimming of beta chains associated with a DCLRE1C missense variant, replicated independently.

As concerns this clone: Its target is unknown.

Unmatched junction bases numbered 7, after V lost 3 bases and J lost 4 bases. The CDR3 sequence is 15 residues long. The V gene's germline CDR1 is MNHNS and CDR2 SASEGT. In the PCR, 60 Vbeta and 13 Jbeta primers were used. This table comes from immunoSEQ multiplex PCR, and its TCRdb copy is limited to in-frame clones, with some not included. The sample consists of over 130,000 clones, just over 70% of them appearing once. The V call is TRBV6-1, the J call TRBJ2-7, with 9 bases matching TRBD1. Sequences were obtained from PBMCs. This receptor was obtained from a woman aged 25-40 years in good health and CMV-seronegative. The CDR3 here is CASSETLQGAYEQYV. The CDR3 region has the DNA TGTGCCAGCAGTGAGACCTTACAGGGGGCGTACGAGCAGTACGTC.